The 10 T cell receptor beta chains in this list originate from one sample, sequenced in a study of PD-1 blockade in classical Hodgkin lymphoma. Produced via immunoSEQ multiplex PCR; TCRdb's table is partial and in-frame only. The sample carries roughly 140,000 clones, about 81% recorded once. Brentuximab vedotin exposure varied, and every patient relapsed after autologous stem cell transplantation. The sample consisted of peripheral blood mononuclear cells (PBMCs), taken before the second cycle of nivolumab. Receptor source: a human donor with classical Hodgkin lymphoma.

The genes are TRBV21-1 and TRBJ2-6; the D call TRBD1 from the table was never checked on the DNA. TRBV21-1 is listed as a pseudogene. The CDR3 sequence is 20 residues long. In DNA form, the CDR3 reads TGTGCCAGCAGCGACGGATGCCGGGACAGGCACAGGTCTGGGGCCAACGTCCTGACTTTC. It translates to CASSDGCRDRHRSGANVLTF.

The chain carries TRBV19 and TRBJ2-3; 7 bases agree with TRBD1. From germline, CDR1 is LNHDA and CDR2 SQIVND (reference sequence). V gave up 9 bases and J gave up 0 bases; unmatched junction bases: 9. CDR3 length: 15 residues. The chain's CDR3 is CASTDRATSTDTQYF. The CDR3 nucleotides are TGTGCCAGCACCGACAGGGCTACTAGCACAGATACGCAGTATTTT.

The J gene is TRBJ2-7, the V gene TRBV6-5; 9 nucleotides line up with TRBD1. The CDR3 is made up of 14 amino acids. With V trimmed by 8 bases and J by 6 bases, 11 bases remained unmatched. From germline, CDR1 is MNHEY and CDR2 SVGAGI. In DNA, the CDR3 is TGTGCCAGCCTTAGGGGGACAGGGTCGAGCGAGCAGTACTTC. Residues: CASLRGTGSSEQYF.

The chain links TRBV7-3 to TRBJ2-1; a possible D gene is TRBD1 (7 bases). The CDR3 loop spans 17 amino acids. The V gene lost 5 bases and the J gene lost 0 bases, with 17 bases spanning the gap. Germline V gives CDR1 SGHTA, CDR2 FQGTGA. DNA of the CDR3: TGTGCCAGCAGCCTACGTGCGGGACAGACCTCCTACAATGAGCAGTTCTTC. Translation: CASSLRAGQTSYNEQFF.

This chain connects TRBV11-2 to TRBJ2-2; D not resolved. The CDR3 is 15 residues long. CDR1 is SGHAT, CDR2 FQNNGV, per germline. V shed 2 bases and J shed 1 base, with 8 bases lying between them. The CDR3 here is CASSLRIRNTGELFF. The CDR3 DNA reads TGTGCCAGCAGCTTAAGAATAAGGAACACCGGGGAGCTGTTTTTT.

The chain joins TRBV5-8 to TRBJ1-4, with 8 positions matching TRBD1. Trimming removed 4 bases from V and 3 bases from J; junction bases left unmatched: 5. The length of the CDR3 is 15 residues. Germline V gene sequence: CDR1 SGHTS, CDR2 YDEGEE. Here the CDR3 reads CASSEDRAANEKLFF. In DNA, the CDR3 is TGTGCCAGCAGCGAGGACAGGGCGGCTAATGAAAAACTGTTTTTT.

The chain joins TRBV18 to TRBJ2-2, with D possibly being TRBD2 (5 bases). The CDR3 is made up of 16 amino acids. V gave up 6 bases and J gave up 3 bases, with 17 bases separating them. CDR1 and CDR2 (germline): KGHSH, LQKENI. CDR3 nucleotides: TGTGCCAGCTCGCCCGTCGGGATGAGGGACACCGGGGAGCTGTTTTTT. Protein: CASSPVGMRDTGELFF.

V usage is TRBV13 and J usage is TRBJ2-5, with D perhaps assigned TRBD1 or TRBD2 (5 bases each). The CDR3 runs to 13 residues. Trimming removed 3 bases from V and 1 base from J, with 6 bases in between. The germline V gene encodes CDR1 PRHDT and CDR2 FYEKMQ (reference sequence). In nucleotides, the CDR3 is TGTGCCAGCAGCTTTGGGACCCAAGAGACCCAGTACTTC. Its protein product is CASSFGTQETQYF.

The CDR3 coding sequence is TGTGCCAGCAGGGGGACACCAACTCATCAGCCCCAGCATTTT. This sequence encodes CASRGTPTHQPQHF. The chain combines TRBV6-6 with TRBJ1-5, with D perhaps matching TRBD1 (6 bases). The CDR3 sequence is 14 residues long. Trimming stripped 6 bases from V and 5 bases from J, with 14 bases between. In germline, CDR1 is MNHNY, CDR2 SVGAGI (reference sequence).

This sequence joins TRBV27 and TRBJ2-1; 12 nucleotides agree with TRBD2. CDR1 and CDR2 (germline): MNHEY, SMNVEV (reference sequence). CDR3 length equals 19 residues. V gave up 0 bases and J gave up 3 bases; unmatched junction bases: 9. CDR3 residues: CASSLSGLAGGRRYNEQFF. In DNA form, the CDR3 reads TGTGCCAGCAGTTTATCTGGGCTAGCGGGGGGGCGGCGCTACAATGAGCAGTTCTTC.